These 28 T cell receptor beta chains were all obtained from the same sample, sequenced in a study of persistence of HIV-infected CD4 T cells. No antigen is known for these receptors. This was the immunoSEQ version 4 assay in survey mode. The repertoire was sequenced with immunoSEQ multiplex PCR; TCRdb's copy has only in-frame clones and lacks some. The sample holds almost 20,000 clones, approximately 80% seen once. The stimulus was lysate of CMV-infected fibroblasts, approximately 9.6 ug/mL. Responding CD4+ T cells were sorted by upregulation of both CD40 ligand and CD69. Sample: CD4+ T cells sorted from PBMCs after approximately 19-hour stimulation, taken from a patient who received antiretroviral therapy. Every receptor here comes from an adult man with HIV who was CMV-seropositive.

The sample holds one count of this clone. The chain employs TRBV5-4 and TRBJ2-7, with D maybe TRBD1 (5 bases). Trimming removed 0 bases from V and 3 bases from J, with 13 bases in between. Per germline, CDR1 SGHNT and CDR2 YYREEE (reference sequence). This CDR3 spans 15 amino acids. The CDR3 sequence is CASSLELRGSYEQYF. CDR3 in DNA: TGTGCCAGCAGCTTGGAACTAAGGGGTAGCTACGAGCAGTACTTC.

This chain joins TRBV5-1 and TRBJ1-6, with D tentatively TRBD1 (5 bases). The V gene lost 0 bases and the J gene lost 10 bases, with 11 bases spanning the gap. Germline V CDR1 and CDR2: SGHRS, YFSETQ. This CDR3 is 14 amino acids long. The CDR3 DNA reads TGCGCCAGCAGCTTGGCTGGGGCGGGCTCACCCCTCCACTTT. It yields the protein CASSLAGAGSPLHF.

The rearrangement uses TRBV7-2 and TRBJ1-1, with D possibly matching TRBD1 (6 bases). Looked up from germline, CDR1 is SGHTA and CDR2 is FQGNSA. Trimming cost V 1 base and J 4 bases, with 16 bases left between them. This CDR3 spans 16 amino acids. The DNA of the CDR3 is TGTGCCAGCAGCTTAGGGGAGACAGGCAGGACCACTGAAGCTTTCTTT. Encoded protein: CASSLGETGRTTEAFF.

J is TRBJ2-7 and V is TRBV5-1; the match to TRBD2 covers 15 bases. V shed 2 bases and J 4 bases; nucleotides not matched to a gene: 1. The CDR3 spans 15 residues. CDR1 is SGHRS, CDR2 YFSETQ, per germline. The CDR3, as DNA: TGCGCCAGCAGCTTCGGACTAGCGGGGGGGTACGAGCAGTACTTC. Its translation is CASSFGLAGGYEQYF.

This clone came up a few times. The DNA for the CDR3 is TGTGCCATCAGCCTAACAGGGAGGGCTGAAGCTTTCTTT. Amino acids: CAISLTGRAEAFF. The genes are TRBV10-3 and TRBJ1-1, with a possible D match to TRBD1 (6 bases). The CDR3 runs to 13 residues. Germline CDR1 reads ENHRY; CDR2 reads SYGVKD. V was shortened by 6 bases and J by 6 bases, with 14 bases between the two germline ends.

The chain carries TRBV6-1 and TRBJ2-7; 7 bases align to TRBD1. The trim removed 6 bases at V and 5 bases at J, leaving 10 bases unmatched. Germline V gene data show CDR1 as MNHNS and CDR2 as SASEGT. This CDR3 contains 14 residues. The CDR3 spells CASSSPGQTDEQYF. The CDR3, as DNA: TGTGCCAGCAGCTCCCCGGGACAGACCGACGAGCAGTACTTC.

This chain joins TRBV5-1 and TRBJ2-3; D is perhaps TRBD2 (6 bases). This CDR3 is 17 amino acids long. The ends were cut back, 6 bases at V and 0 bases at J, with 20 bases in the middle. The germline CDR1 and CDR2 sequences are SGHRS and YFSETQ. The chain's CDR3 is CASTPPSLSGSTDTQYF. The CDR3 DNA reads TGCGCCAGCACCCCCCCATCGTTAAGCGGGAGCACAGATACGCAGTATTTT. Variable domain in full (rest from reference TRBV5-1 and TRBJ2-3): KAGVTQTPRYLIKTRGQQVTLSCSPISGHRSVSWYQQTPGQGLQFLFEYFSETQRNKGNFPGRFSGRQFSNSRSEMNVSTLELGDSALYLCASTPPSLSGSTDTQYFGPGTRLTVL.

The V and J genes are TRBV5-1 and TRBJ2-2; D is possibly TRBD2 (6 bases). This CDR3 comprises 15 residues. The germline V gene has CDR1 SGHRS and CDR2 YFSETQ. Trimming cost V 6 bases and J 1 base, with 13 bases left between them. DNA for the CDR3: TGCGCCAGCACCCCTGGAGGGAGGAACACCGGGGAGCTGTTTTTT. The encoded protein is CASTPGGRNTGELFF.

Only a few counts were recorded for this clone. The V and J genes are TRBV29-1 and TRBJ1-1; TRBD1 matches at 7 bases. Germline V gene sequence: CDR1 SQVTM, CDR2 ANQGSEA. With 7 bases clipped from V and 1 base from J, the junction kept 12 bases outside the gene matches. CDR3 length: 15 amino acids. CDR3 amino acids: CSALTGPLQNTEAFF. The CDR3 DNA reads TGCAGCGCTTTGACAGGGCCTCTACAGAACACTGAAGCTTTCTTT.

V and J are TRBV19 and TRBJ2-7; possibly TRBD2 for D (5 bases). The germline V and J ends were trimmed by 6 bases and 0 bases, with 15 bases remaining between them. The CDR3 sequence is 15 residues long. Germline loops: CDR1 LNHDA, CDR2 SQIVND (reference sequence). The DNA of the CDR3 is TGTGCCAGTAGCCCAACTAGTATCCCCTCCTACGAGCAGTACTTC. It is translated as CASSPTSIPSYEQYF.

The CDR3 protein is CASSPAEDEKLFF. As DNA, the CDR3 is TGTGCCAGCAGCCCAGCGGAGGATGAAAAACTGTTTTTT. The chain joins TRBV21-1 to TRBJ1-4. TRBV21-1 is a pseudogene segment. The CDR3 runs to 13 residues.

V is TRBV5-5 and J is TRBJ1-1; TRBD1 aligns across 7 bases. CDR1 is SGHKS and CDR2 is YYEKEE in the germline V gene (reference sequence). The CDR3 is made up of 14 amino acids. V gave up 2 bases and J gave up 1 base; unmatched junction bases: 2. The CDR3: CASSFRDRNTEAFF. The DNA for the CDR3 is TGTGCCAGCAGCTTTCGGGACAGGAACACTGAAGCTTTCTTT.

This chain connects TRBV9 to TRBJ2-1; D perhaps matches TRBD1 (7 bases). Trimming stripped 3 bases from V and 2 bases from J, with 12 bases between. CDR1 and CDR2 from the germline V gene are SGDLS and YYNGEE. The length of the CDR3 is 15 residues. The CDR3 DNA sequence: TGTGCCAGCAGCGCGGAGGGGGCGACCTACAATGAGCAGTTCTTC. Protein sequence: CASSAEGATYNEQFF.

This clone has just a few counts. The chain carries TRBV4-2 and TRBJ1-2; the D gene is possibly TRBD1 (6 bases). CDR3 length equals 15 residues. Trimming took off 2 bases at V and 2 bases at J, with 12 bases between the two ends. Germline loops: CDR1 LGHNA, CDR2 YNFKEQ. CDR3 protein: CASSQQRGGNYGYTF. In DNA form, the CDR3 reads TGTGCCAGCAGCCAACAAAGGGGGGGAAACTATGGCTACACCTTC.

The J gene is TRBJ2-6, the V gene TRBV9, with TRBD2 as a possible D gene (5 bases). The germline gives CDR1 SGDLS, CDR2 YYNGEE. V was shortened by 0 bases and J by 0 bases, with 7 bases between the two germline ends. CDR3 length: 16 residues. This CDR3 reads CASSVGETSGANVLTF. The CDR3 DNA reads as TGTGCCAGCAGCGTAGGGGAGACCTCTGGGGCCAACGTCCTGACTTTC.

The CDR3: CASSRSWAADTQYF. The CDR3 nucleotides read TGTGCCAGCAGCCGATCCTGGGCGGCAGATACGCAGTATTTT. V and J are TRBV5-8 and TRBJ2-3; D is undetermined. The V and J ends lost 4 bases and 4 bases respectively, with 13 bases between them. This CDR3 has 14 residues. Germline V gene sequence: CDR1 SGHTS, CDR2 YDEGEE. The full variable domain, in which reference TRBV5-8 and TRBJ2-3 provide the parts outside the CDR3, is EAGVTQSPTHLIKTRGQQATLRCSPISGHTSVYWYQQALGLGLQFLLWYDEGEERNRGNFPPRFSGRQFPNYSSELNVNALELEDSALYLCASSRSWAADTQYFGPGTRLTVL.

The CDR3: CATSRRGNTGELFF. CDR3 in DNA: TGTGCCACCAGCAGGCGGGGGAACACCGGGGAGCTGTTTTTT. This rearrangement joins TRBV15 to TRBJ2-2, with a tentative D call TRBD2 (6 bases). The ends were cut back, 3 bases at V and 1 base at J, with 6 bases in the middle. The CDR3 totals 14 residues. Germline lookup yields CDR1 LNHNV and CDR2 YYDKDF (reference sequence).

This chain links TRBV7-9 with TRBJ2-5; 7 bases line up with TRBD1. Germline V lookup: CDR1 SEHNR, CDR2 FQNEAQ (reference sequence). V was clipped by 0 bases and J by 4 bases; unmatched bases: 2. The CDR3 covers 14 residues. CDR3 loop: CASSLAGGAETQYF. CDR3 DNA sequence: TGTGCCAGCAGCTTAGCAGGGGGCGCAGAGACCCAGTACTTC.

The chain couples TRBV2 to TRBJ2-7, with D uncertain. The CDR3 covers 13 residues. Germline assignment: CDR1 SNHLY and CDR2 FYNNEI. The germline V and J ends were trimmed by 7 bases and 5 bases, with 15 bases remaining between them. CDR3 region: CASISGTHDEQYF. CDR3 DNA: TGTGCCAGCATCTCCGGCACGCATGACGAGCAGTACTTC.

The chain combines TRBV18 with TRBJ2-1; tentative D call: TRBD1 (5 bases). Germline V gives CDR1 KGHSH, CDR2 LQKENI. Trimming left V 4 bases short and J 2 bases short, with 9 bases between. The CDR3 length is 14 residues. The CDR3: CASSQGPTYNEQFF. The DNA of the CDR3 is TGTGCCAGCTCACAGGGGCCAACCTACAATGAGCAGTTCTTC.

The rearrangement joins TRBV18 to TRBJ1-1; 10 bases line up with TRBD1. The germline V gene has CDR1 KGHSH and CDR2 LQKENI. This CDR3 contains 17 residues. The V gene end was trimmed by 6 bases and the J gene end by 4 bases; junction bases not matched to a gene: 14. As DNA, the CDR3 is TGTGCCAGCTCCCGAGACAGGGGGCAAATTATGGGCACTGAAGCTTTCTTT. Translated, it gives CASSRDRGQIMGTEAFF.

The chain is built from TRBV29-1 and TRBJ1-2; TRBD1 is a possible D gene (6 bases). Trimming left V 7 bases short and J 8 bases short, with 11 bases between. The CDR3 contains 10 residues. Germline CDR1 and CDR2: SQVTM and ANQGSEA. CDR3 loop: CSAGDNGYTF. Written as DNA, the CDR3 is TGCAGCGCCGGGGACAACGGCTACACCTTC.

The chain joins TRBV2 to TRBJ2-2, with D unclear. The CDR3 is 14 residues long. V lost 4 bases to trimming and J lost 1 base, with 7 bases between them. Germline lookup yields CDR1 SNHLY and CDR2 FYNNEI. The CDR3 nucleotides read TGTGCCAGCAGTGCCAGACAGAACACCGGGGAGCTGTTTTTT. It translates to CASSARQNTGELFF.

The count of this clone is one. The chain recombines TRBV6-6 with TRBJ2-7; 9 nucleotides agree with TRBD1. Germline CDR1 MNHNY, CDR2 SVGAGI (reference sequence). This CDR3 region has 16 residues. The trim removed 5 bases at V and 4 bases at J, leaving 12 bases unmatched. The DNA for the CDR3 is TGTGCCAGCAGTCGACTGTCCCGGGACAGGGCTTACGAGCAGTACTTC. It encodes CASSRLSRDRAYEQYF.

This clone appeared a few times. This chain connects TRBV10-3 to TRBJ1-5; D may be TRBD1 (5 bases). V was clipped by 0 bases and J by 8 bases, with 11 bases between them. The germline V gene encodes CDR1 ENHRY and CDR2 SYGVKD. There are 14 residues in the CDR3. CDR3 in amino acids: CAISESTVREPQHF. The CDR3 bases are TGTGCCATCAGTGAGTCGACAGTTCGGGAGCCCCAGCATTTT.

This chain uses TRBV20-1 with TRBJ2-1; D may correspond to TRBD1 or TRBD2 (6 bases each). Trimming took 6 bases from V and 10 from J, leaving 13 bases between them. The CDR3 contains 11 residues. Germline CDR1 is DFQATT and CDR2 is SNEGSKA (reference sequence). DNA for the CDR3: TGCAGTGCCTCGGGGGCACAGGAGCAGTTCTTC. It is translated as CSASGAQEQFF.

CDR3 protein: CASSATGWRSEAFF. In nucleotides, the CDR3 is TGTGCCAGCAGCGCGACAGGGTGGAGGTCTGAAGCTTTCTTT. The genes are TRBV25-1 and TRBJ1-1, with 7 bases identical to TRBD1. V lost 6 bases to trimming and J lost 6 bases; unmatched junction nucleotides: 10. CDR3 length equals 14 residues. Germline lookup yields CDR1 MGHDK and CDR2 SYGVNS. Based on the CDR3 plus reference TRBV25-1 and TRBJ1-1, the full variable domain is EADIYQTPRYLVIGTGKKITLECSQTMGHDKMYWYQQDPGMELHLIHYSYGVNSTEKGDLSSESTVSRIRTEHFPLTLESARPSHTSQYLCASSATGWRSEAFFGQGTRLTVV.

This chain uses TRBV30 with TRBJ2-7, with TRBD2 matching 9 bases. Germline trimming cut 8 bases from V and 3 bases from J; bases unmatched to any gene: 5. Germline V gives CDR1 GTSNPN, CDR2 SVGIG (reference sequence). CDR3 size: 12 residues. The CDR3 region has the DNA TGTGCCGGCGGGGGGGATAACTACGAGCAGTACTTC. Protein: CAGGGDNYEQYF.